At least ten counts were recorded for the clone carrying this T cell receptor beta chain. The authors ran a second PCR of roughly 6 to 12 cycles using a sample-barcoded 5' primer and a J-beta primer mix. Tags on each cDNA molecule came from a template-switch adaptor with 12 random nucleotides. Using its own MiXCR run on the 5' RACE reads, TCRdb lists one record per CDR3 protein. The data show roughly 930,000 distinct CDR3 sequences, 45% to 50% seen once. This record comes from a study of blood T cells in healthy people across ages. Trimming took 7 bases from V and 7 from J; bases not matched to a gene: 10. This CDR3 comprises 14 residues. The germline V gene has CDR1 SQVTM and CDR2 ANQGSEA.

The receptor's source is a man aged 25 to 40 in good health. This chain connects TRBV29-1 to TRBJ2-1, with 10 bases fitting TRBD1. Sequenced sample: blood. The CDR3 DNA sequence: TGCAGCGCTCACCGGGACAGGGGACTAAATGAGCAGTTCTTC. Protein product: CSAHRDRGLNEQFF.